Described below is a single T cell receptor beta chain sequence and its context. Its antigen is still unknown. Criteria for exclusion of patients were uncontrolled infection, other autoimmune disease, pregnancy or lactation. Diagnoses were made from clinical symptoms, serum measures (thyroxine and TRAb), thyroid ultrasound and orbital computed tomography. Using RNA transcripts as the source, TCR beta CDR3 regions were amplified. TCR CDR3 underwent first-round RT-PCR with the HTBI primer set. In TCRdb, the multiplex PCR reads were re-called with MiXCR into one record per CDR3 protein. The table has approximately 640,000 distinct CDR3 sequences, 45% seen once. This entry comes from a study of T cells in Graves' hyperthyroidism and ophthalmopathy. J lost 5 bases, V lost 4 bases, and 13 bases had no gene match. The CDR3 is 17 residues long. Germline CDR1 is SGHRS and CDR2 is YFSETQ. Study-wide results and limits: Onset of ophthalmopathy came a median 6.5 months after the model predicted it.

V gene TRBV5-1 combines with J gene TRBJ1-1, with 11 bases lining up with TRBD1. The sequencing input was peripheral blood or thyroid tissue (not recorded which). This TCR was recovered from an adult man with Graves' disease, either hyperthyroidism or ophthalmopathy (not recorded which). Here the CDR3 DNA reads TGCGCCAGCAGCGAAACCGGGACAGGGGGTGGTGGGACTGAAGCTTTCTTT. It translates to CASSETGTGGGGTEAFF.